The clone carrying this TCR beta chain was counted ten times or more. What it binds is not known. Ophthalmopathy patients had moderate-to-severe active disease, CAS ≥3, NOSPECS ≥4, and disease duration under 3 months. Used for diagnoses were clinical symptoms, serum thyroxine and TRAb, thyroid ultrasound and orbital computed tomography. Researchers amplified the TCR beta CDR3 regions from RNA transcripts. The TCR CDR3 was amplified in a first-round RT-PCR using the HTBI primer set. TCRdb ran MiXCR on the multiplex PCR reads and lists one entry per CDR3 protein. The table includes 450,000 to 650,000 distinct CDR3 sequences, about 14% detected once. Germline CDR1 reads MNHEY; CDR2 reads SVGAGI. The CDR3 sequence is 14 residues long. Trimming stripped 0 bases from V and 11 bases from J, with 16 bases between. This sample is drawn from a study of T cells in Graves' hyperthyroidism and ophthalmopathy. Points from the study as a whole: Ophthalmopathy, which appeared later, was predicted by the model a median about 6 months before onset. Ophthalmopathy could be told apart from stable hyperthyroidism with a 13 V-J model.

The sample taken for sequencing was blood. The chain links TRBV6-5 to TRBJ1-2; D uncertain. This TCR was sampled from a woman aged 18-29 years with Graves' ophthalmopathy. The CDR3 loop reads CASSYSTGQAPYTF. The CDR3 DNA is TGTGCCAGCAGTTACTCGACGGGTCAGGCACCTTACACCTTC.